This TCR beta chain was recorded in a study of response to subunit inactivated influenza vaccine. Findings and limits, study-wide: It was the authors' suggestion that each seasonal influenza vaccination recruits few new T cells.

A few counts support this clonotype. Its specificity is unknown. CDR1 SEHNR and CDR2 FQNEAQ come from the germline V gene (reference sequence). Trimming removed 7 bases at V and 5 bases at J, with 20 bases between. This CDR3 is 15 amino acids long. TCRdb itself ran the RT-PCR reads through MiXCR, one entry per CDR3 protein. The sample holds about 480,000 distinct CDR3 sequences, over 10% seen once. The clonotype was recovered from a man aged 50 or older who received an inactivated influenza vaccine. This specimen consisted of PBMCs from blood, obtained roughly 45 days after vaccination. J is TRBJ1-2 and V is TRBV7-9, with TRBD1 as a possible D gene (6 bases). The CDR3: CASTLGKGGWYGYTF. The CDR3, as DNA: TGTGCCAGCACCCTCGGCAAGGGGGGATGGTATGGCTACACCTTC.